This TCR beta chain was documented in a study of T-cell memory formation after mild COVID-19. Study information: TCR clusters mostly belonged to single donors. Study outcomes and limitations: CD4/CD8 balance held among clones contracting day 15 to 85, and later expanders leaned CD4+.

On this clonotype itself: Its antigen is unknown.

This CDR3 has 14 amino acids. The germline V gene encodes CDR1 MGHRA and CDR2 YSYEKL. V was trimmed by 4 bases and J by 1 base, leaving 10 bases between them. TCRdb re-called the 5' RACE reads with MiXCR, one entry per CDR3 protein. The sample consists of around 200,000 distinct CDR3 sequences, about a fifth of them appearing once. The sample was PBMCs or a T cell subset sorted from them (not recorded which). The receptor was isolated from an adult woman who had mild COVID-19 (a few samples of this study predate the infection). Cell type and time point are not known. The chain combines TRBV4-1 with TRBJ1-1; D gene ambiguous. The CDR3 spells CASSPGPRNTEAFF. The CDR3 DNA follows: TGCGCCAGCAGCCCCGGGCCTAGGAACACTGAAGCTTTCTTT.